This TCR beta chain appears in the sequencing data of a study of shared clonotypes between healthy human individuals. Sequencing was at deep level. Profiled with immunoSEQ multiplex PCR; TCRdb holds only in-frame clones, not every one. Of a few million clones in the sample, approximately 92% were seen once. The V segment lost 0 bases and the J segment 0 bases; nucleotides outside the gene matches: 8. CDR1 SGHVS and CDR2 FNYEAQ come from the germline V gene. This CDR3 spans 17 amino acids. CD8 cells regarded as naive lacked CD45RO, were positively chosen for CCR7, and omitted terminally differentiated effector memory CD45RA+ cells. All participating donors were Caucasian adults from Nashville, Tennessee.

Sequenced input: naive CD8+ T cells from PBMCs. The rearrangement joins TRBV7-6 to TRBJ2-7, with TRBD2 identical over 7 bases. This receptor was taken from a man in his late teens or twenties in good health. Some clones in this sample may be carry-over from other donors' samples. DNA of the CDR3: TGTGCCAGCAGCTTAGCTGGAGGACTAGGGAGCTCCTACGAGCAGTACTTC. Protein sequence: CASSLAGGLGSSYEQYF.